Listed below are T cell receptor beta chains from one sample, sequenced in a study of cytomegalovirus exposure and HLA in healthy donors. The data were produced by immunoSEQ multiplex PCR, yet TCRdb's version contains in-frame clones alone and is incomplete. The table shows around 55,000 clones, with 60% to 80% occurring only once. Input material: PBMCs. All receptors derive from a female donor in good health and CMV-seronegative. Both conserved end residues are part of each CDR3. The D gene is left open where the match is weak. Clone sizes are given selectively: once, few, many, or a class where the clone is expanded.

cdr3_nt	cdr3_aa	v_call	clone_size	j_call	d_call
TGTGCCAGCAGCGTAAACAGGGGTGGCTACACCTTC	CASSVNRGGYTF	TRBV7-2	few	TRBJ1-2	TRBD1
TGTGCCAGCAGGAGCGCCGGCAGGGGCTATGGCTACACCTTC	CASRSAGRGYGYTF	TRBV28	-	TRBJ1-2	-
TGCGCCAGCAGCTTGGAACAGCTGAAGATAAATTCACCCCTCCACTTT	CASSLEQLKINSPLHF	TRBV5-1	-	TRBJ1-6	-
TGTGCCAGCAGCTTATACCTCGTGTCCCGGGACAGTGGCACTGAAGCTTTCTTT	CASSLYLVSRDSGTEAFF	TRBV13	-	TRBJ1-1	TRBD1
TGTGCCAGCAGCCAAGTACGGGACAGGGGCGATGAGCAGTTCTTC	CASSQVRDRGDEQFF	TRBV4-2	few	TRBJ2-1	TRBD1
TGTGCCAGCGGACCCCGGAGGGATCGGGGGGAGACCCAGTACTTC	CASGPRRDRGETQYF	TRBV7-9	-	TRBJ2-5	-
TGTGCCAGCAGCTTAGGAACAGGGGATGGAAACACCATATATTTT	CASSLGTGDGNTIYF	TRBV7-9	-	TRBJ1-3	TRBD1
TGTGCCAGCAGCCAAGCGGGGGGGCCCAATGAGCAGTTCTTC	CASSQAGGPNEQFF	TRBV6-5	-	TRBJ2-1	TRBD2
TGTGCCAGCTCACCACCTCTGAGCAATCAGCCCCAGCATTTT	CASSPPLSNQPQHF	TRBV18	-	TRBJ1-5	-
TGCAGCGCTGAGGCGAGGGCCGTCGGGGAGACCCAGTACTTC	CSAEARAVGETQYF	TRBV29-1	-	TRBJ2-5	-